This TCR beta chain was recovered during a study of T cells in localized non-small cell lung cancer. Study-wide results and limits: Tumor showed lower T cell clonality than uninvolved adjacent lung, where it was highest. Adjacent lung was found to contain a median approximately 50 of the top 100 tumor clones.

TCRdb's table, derived via immunoSEQ multiplex PCR, lists solely in-frame clones and lacks some. Of thousands of clones listed, over 25% were seen once; the top ten hold 8.5% to 10%. Notes on this clone: Antigen: not known.

There are 14 residues in the CDR3. Germline-derived CDR1 and CDR2 are GTSNPN and SVGIG (reference sequence). The trim removed 2 bases at V and 7 bases at J, leaving 7 bases unmatched. The TCR sequence derives from an older female donor with stage I lung adenocarcinoma. Material: lung tumor tissue, obtained before any cancer treatment. The J gene is TRBJ2-1, the V gene TRBV30; 8 nucleotides agree with TRBD2. The CDR3 loop is CAWSRAAGVNEQFF. In nucleotides, the CDR3 is TGTGCCTGGAGTCGGGCAGCGGGAGTAAATGAGCAGTTCTTC.